The 2 T cell receptor beta chains below were found in one sample sequenced in a study of neurological immune-mediated disorders. MiXCR, run by TCRdb on the 5' RACE reads, gives a single entry per CDR3 protein. Found here are 50,000 or so distinct CDR3 sequences, around a sixth of them singletons; the top ten hold roughly 4%. The source material was PBMCs. The origin of the receptors is a man aged 55 to 70 in good health.

Judged by abundance, this clonotype is medium-sized (0.01 to 0.1%). The chain recombines TRBV4-1 with TRBJ2-1; 13 nucleotides agree with TRBD2. V trimming: 0 bases; J trimming: 10 bases; junction bases outside the gene matches: 9. Looked up from germline, CDR1 is MGHRA and CDR2 is YSYEKL. The CDR3 consists of 17 residues. The CDR3: CASSQDTRTSGRTEQFF. The CDR3, as DNA: TGCGCCAGCAGCCAAGATACGAGGACTAGCGGGAGAACAGAGCAGTTCTTC.

There are many counts of this clonotype. This chain uses TRBV27 with TRBJ2-7; TRBD2 matches 10 bases. The CDR3 spans 15 residues. The V gene's germline CDR1 is MNHEY and CDR2 SMNVEV (reference sequence). Losses at the gene ends were 3 bases for V and 6 bases for J; bases not matched to a gene: 8. This CDR3 reads CASSLASGRSGEQYF. The CDR3 DNA is TGTGCCAGCAGTTTGGCTAGCGGGAGAAGTGGCGAGCAGTACTTC.